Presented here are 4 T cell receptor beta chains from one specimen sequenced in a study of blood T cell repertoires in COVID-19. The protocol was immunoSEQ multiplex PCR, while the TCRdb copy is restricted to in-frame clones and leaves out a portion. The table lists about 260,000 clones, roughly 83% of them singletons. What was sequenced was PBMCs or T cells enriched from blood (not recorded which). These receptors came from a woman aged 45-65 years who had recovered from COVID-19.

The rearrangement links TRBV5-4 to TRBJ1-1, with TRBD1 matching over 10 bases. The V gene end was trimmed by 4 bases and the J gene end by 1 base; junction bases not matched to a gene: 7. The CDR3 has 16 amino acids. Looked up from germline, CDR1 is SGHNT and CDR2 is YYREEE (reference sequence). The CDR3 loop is CASSLRQGARNTEAFF. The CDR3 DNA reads TGTGCCAGCAGCCTACGACAGGGGGCAAGGAACACTGAAGCTTTCTTT. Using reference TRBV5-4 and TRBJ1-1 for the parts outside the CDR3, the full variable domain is ETGVTQSPTHLIKTRGQQVTLRCSSQSGHNTVSWYQQALGQGPQFIFQYYREEENGRGNFPPRFSGLQFPNYSSELNVNALELDDSALYLCASSLRQGARNTEAFFGQGTRLTVV.

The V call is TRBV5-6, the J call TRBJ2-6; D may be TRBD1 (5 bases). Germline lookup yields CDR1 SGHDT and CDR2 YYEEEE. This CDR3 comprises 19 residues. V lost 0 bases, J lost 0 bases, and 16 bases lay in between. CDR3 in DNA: TGTGCCAGCAGCTTGGAATTGACAGCTTTTAGCTCTGGGGCCAACGTCCTGACTTTC. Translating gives CASSLELTAFSSGANVLTF.

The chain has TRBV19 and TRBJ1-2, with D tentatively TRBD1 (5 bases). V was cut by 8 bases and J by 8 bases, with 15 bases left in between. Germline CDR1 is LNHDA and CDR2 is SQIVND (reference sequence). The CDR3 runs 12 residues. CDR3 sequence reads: CASLGGTWGYTF. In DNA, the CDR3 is TGTGCCAGTTTGGGGGGAACATGGGGCTACACCTTC.

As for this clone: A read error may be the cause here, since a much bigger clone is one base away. In DNA form, the CDR3 reads TGTGTCAGCAGTAGGGACAGGGGGCGAGATACGCAGTATTTT. Protein sequence: CVSSRDRGRDTQYF. The gene calls are TRBV27 and TRBJ2-3; 12 bases fit TRBD1. This CDR3 has 14 amino acids. CDR1 is MNHEY and CDR2 is SMNVEV in the germline V gene (reference sequence).